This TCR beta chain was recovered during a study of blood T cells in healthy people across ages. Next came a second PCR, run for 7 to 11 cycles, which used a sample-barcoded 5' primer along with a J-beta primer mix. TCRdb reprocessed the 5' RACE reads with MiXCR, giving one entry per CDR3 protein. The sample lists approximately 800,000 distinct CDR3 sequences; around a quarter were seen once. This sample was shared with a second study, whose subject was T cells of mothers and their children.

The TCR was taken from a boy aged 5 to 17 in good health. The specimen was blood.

CDR3 DNA sequence: TGTGCCAGCAGCCCGGGGACTAGCGAGGACGGGGAGCTGTTTTTT. Translation: CASSPGTSEDGELFF. The chain combines TRBV11-3 with TRBJ2-2, with 10 positions matching TRBD2. With V trimmed by 5 bases and J by 7 bases, 7 bases remained unmatched. Germline assignment: CDR1 SGHNT and CDR2 YENEEA. The CDR3 loop spans 15 amino acids.